Below are 7 T cell receptor beta chains sequenced from a single sample in a study of siplizumab effects on memory and regulatory T cells. Mixed lymphocyte reaction cells underwent about six days of coculture at 37°C. The data were produced by immunoSEQ multiplex PCR, yet TCRdb's version contains in-frame clones alone and is incomplete. The repertoire consists of about 10,000 clones, with around 40% occurring once and the leading ten covering 8.5% to 9.5%. These receptors are not linked to any known antigen. The specimen was CFSE-low (dividing) CD4+ T cells sorted from an allogeneic mixed lymphocyte reaction. These receptors originate from a human donor in good health; the cells came from an allogeneic mixed lymphocyte reaction.

By proportion, this clone is medium-sized. The chain combines TRBV30 with TRBJ1-5; D not resolved. In germline, CDR1 is GTSNPN, CDR2 SVGIG (reference sequence). The CDR3 runs to 13 residues. V dropped 2 bases and J dropped 0 bases, with 5 bases sitting between them. The CDR3 DNA sequence: TGTGCCTGGAGTTGGGATAGCAATCAGCCCCAGCATTTT. Its translation is CAWSWDSNQPQHF.

By sample fraction, this clone is medium-sized. This sequence joins TRBV4-1 and TRBJ1-5; 9 positions agree with TRBD1. Germline values: CDR1 MGHRA, CDR2 YSYEKL. V gave up 0 bases and J gave up 7 bases; unmatched junction bases: 4. The CDR3 is 15 amino acids. The CDR3 coding sequence is TGCGCCAGCAGCCAAGATGGGGACAGGGCGCAGCCCCAGCATTTT. Translation gives CASSQDGDRAQPQHF.

The chain couples TRBV6-5 to TRBJ2-1; D call uncertain. Germline CDR1 and CDR2: MNHEY and SVGAGI. The CDR3 spans 13 residues. V was clipped by 5 bases and J by 6 bases, with 11 bases between them. This CDR3 reads CASSEVSINEQFF. In DNA, the CDR3 is TGTGCCAGCAGTGAAGTCTCGATCAATGAGCAGTTCTTC.

This chain joins TRBV5-6 and TRBJ1-1; D may be TRBD1 (5 bases). V lost 4 bases to trimming and J lost 0 bases, with 19 bases between them. This CDR3 contains 17 residues. Germline V gives CDR1 SGHDT, CDR2 YYEEEE. CDR3 loop: CASSGWGRAQVNTEAFF. DNA of the CDR3: TGTGCCAGCAGCGGGTGGGGCAGGGCCCAGGTGAACACTGAAGCTTTCTTT.

The V call is TRBV19, the J call TRBJ2-2; maybe TRBD1 (6 bases). This CDR3 spans 14 amino acids. V was trimmed by 4 bases and J by 3 bases, leaving 9 bases between them. Germline V gives CDR1 LNHDA, CDR2 SQIVND (reference sequence). The CDR3 region has the DNA TGTGCCAGTAGTACTGGACAGCACACCGGGGAGCTGTTTTTT. Translation gives CASSTGQHTGELFF.

The rearrangement uses TRBV4-1 and TRBJ2-2; 13 bases are shared with TRBD2. The J segment lost 4 bases and the V segment lost 4 bases, leaving 12 bases of the junction unmatched. CDR3 length: 19 residues. Germline V lookup: CDR1 MGHRA, CDR2 YSYEKL. DNA for the CDR3: TGCGCCAGCAGCCGATCCGGACTAGCGGGAGATAGGGGCACCGGGGAGCTGTTTTTT. This translates into CASSRSGLAGDRGTGELFF.

This clone was counted a few times. The chain couples TRBV6-1 to TRBJ2-1, with D possibly being TRBD2 (6 bases). With 8 bases removed from V and 10 bases from J, the gap between germline ends came to 18 bases. The germline V gene encodes CDR1 MNHNS and CDR2 SASEGT. The CDR3 covers 13 residues. CDR3 region: CASGRRVEGEQFF. CDR3 DNA sequence: TGTGCCAGCGGCCGGAGGGTTGAGGGGGAGCAGTTCTTC.